The 27 T cell receptor beta chains below were found in one sample sequenced in a study of shared clonotypes between healthy human individuals. The assay was immunoSEQ multiplex PCR, and TCRdb's table has in-frame clones only and misses some. The data show 1 million to 1.3 million clones, around 78% seen once. Material: memory CD4+ T cells from PBMCs. Indicated subset: CD45RA-negative fraction. The receptors derive from a man younger than 30 in good health. Some clones in this sample may be carry-over from other donors' samples.

This chain links TRBV5-1 with TRBJ2-3, with D maybe TRBD2 (5 bases). There are 13 residues in the CDR3. V lost 4 bases to trimming and J lost 6 bases, with 12 bases between them. The germline V gene encodes CDR1 SGHRS and CDR2 YFSETQ. CDR3 DNA: TGCGCCAGCAGCCGGGATACATCCGATACGCAGTATTTT. Translating gives CASSRDTSDTQYF. The whole variable domain, filled in from reference TRBV5-1 and TRBJ2-3, reads KAGVTQTPRYLIKTRGQQVTLSCSPISGHRSVSWYQQTPGQGLQFLFEYFSETQRNKGNFPGRFSGRQFSNSRSEMNVSTLELGDSALYLCASSRDTSDTQYFGPGTRLTVL.

The rearrangement joins TRBV15 to TRBJ1-2, with D possibly matching TRBD1 (5 bases). Germline V gene sequence: CDR1 LNHNV, CDR2 YYDKDF (reference sequence). Trimming pared 1 base from V and 1 base from J, leaving 7 bases between. The CDR3 is made up of 14 amino acids. CDR3 sequence (DNA): TGTGCCACCAGCAGAGGAGACAGTAACTATGGCTACACCTTC. This gives the protein CATSRGDSNYGYTF.

The V gene is TRBV4-1, the J gene TRBJ2-7; no definite D call. CDR3 size: 14 residues. CDR1 and CDR2 from the germline V gene are MGHRA and YSYEKL. Deletions cut 1 base from V and 2 bases from J, with 9 bases between. The CDR3 DNA follows: TGCGCCAGCAGCCAAGTTGGGCGAACCTACGAGCAGTACTTC. Amino acids: CASSQVGRTYEQYF.

The chain has TRBV30 and TRBJ2-5; 7 nucleotides agree with TRBD2. V was pared by 5 bases and J by 0 bases, with 6 bases of the junction left unmatched. CDR1 and CDR2 from the germline V gene are GTSNPN and SVGIG (reference sequence). The CDR3 totals 14 residues. CDR3 amino acids: CAWGEGSNQETQYF. Here the CDR3 DNA reads TGTGCCTGGGGGGAGGGGTCAAACCAAGAGACCCAGTACTTC.

The rearrangement joins TRBV5-1 to TRBJ1-5; 8 bases map to TRBD1. Germline values: CDR1 SGHRS, CDR2 YFSETQ. V lost 4 bases, J lost 9 bases, and 9 bases stayed unmatched. The CDR3 is made up of 14 amino acids. The CDR3 region has the DNA TGCGCCAGCAGCCTTGGACAGGGAACGGGGCCCCAGCATTTT. Protein: CASSLGQGTGPQHF.

This clone was seen only once. The chain carries TRBV7-9 and TRBJ2-7; TRBD1 agrees at 9 bases. J was trimmed by 5 bases and V by 1 base; bases with no gene match: 12. Germline V gene data show CDR1 as SEHNR and CDR2 as FQNEAQ (reference sequence). The CDR3 consists of 17 residues. The CDR3 sequence is CASSLVPPGQGSDEQYF. CDR3 nucleotides: TGTGCCAGCAGCTTAGTCCCCCCCGGACAGGGGTCCGACGAGCAGTACTTC.

The chain joins TRBV28 to TRBJ2-7, with TRBD1 identical over 9 bases. Germline loops: CDR1 MDHEN, CDR2 SYDVKM. The length of the CDR3 is 14 residues. After removal of 6 bases from V and 2 bases from J, the junction contained 5 bases not matched to a gene. In DNA form, the CDR3 reads TGTGCCAGCAGAACGGGACAGGGACCCTACGAGCAGTACTTC. Amino acids: CASRTGQGPYEQYF.

This clone has only a few counts. The chain combines TRBV28 with TRBJ1-5, with 8 nucleotides matching TRBD1. The CDR3 has 14 amino acids. Trimming removed 5 bases from V and 6 bases from J; junction bases left unmatched: 6. The germline CDR1 and CDR2 sequences are MDHEN and SYDVKM. This chain's CDR3 is CASSEGTGIQPQHF. CDR3 DNA: TGTGCCAGCAGTGAAGGGACAGGTATTCAGCCCCAGCATTTT.

This clone was detected only a few times. V usage is TRBV7-8 and J usage is TRBJ1-5, with a possible D match to TRBD1 (6 bases). Germline V CDR1 and CDR2: SGHVS, FQNEAQ. The V end lost 4 bases, the J end lost 0 bases, and 16 bases lay between the germline ends. The CDR3 sequence is 17 residues long. The CDR3 here is CASSSGRGYISNQPQHF. The DNA of the CDR3 is TGTGCCAGCAGCTCCGGTAGGGGGTATATTAGCAATCAGCCCCAGCATTTT. The whole variable domain, remainder taken from reference TRBV7-8 and TRBJ1-5, is GAGVSQSPRYKVAKRGQDVALRCDPISGHVSLFWYQQALGQGPEFLTYFQNEAQLDKSGLPSDRFFAERPEGSVSTLKIQRTQQEDSAVYLCASSSGRGYISNQPQHFGDGTRLSIL.

The chain couples TRBV25-1 to TRBJ2-3; TRBD1 agrees at 7 bases. CDR1 MGHDK and CDR2 SYGVNS come from the germline V gene. With 0 bases clipped from V and 4 bases from J, the junction kept 1 base outside the gene matches. The CDR3 length is 14 residues. CDR3 DNA sequence: TGTGCCAGCAGTGAATATACAGGGGCAGATACGCAGTATTTT. Protein product: CASSEYTGADTQYF.

The rearrangement joins TRBV7-2 to TRBJ2-5; 12 nucleotides line up with TRBD2. Germline V lookup: CDR1 SGHTA, CDR2 FQGNSA. The CDR3 has 17 amino acids. J lost 9 bases, V lost 5 bases, and 16 bases had no gene match. This chain's CDR3 is CASSRSLAGGNSPAQYF. The DNA for the CDR3 is TGTGCCAGCAGCCGCAGTCTAGCGGGAGGGAACTCCCCCGCCCAGTACTTC.

This clone appeared many times. The chain links TRBV30 to TRBJ1-6, with no clear D. The V end was cut by 3 bases, the J end by 0 bases, with 3 bases between. This CDR3 is built from 13 residues. The germline V gene has CDR1 GTSNPN and CDR2 SVGIG (reference sequence). The CDR3 loop reads CAWRGSYNSPLHF. In nucleotides, the CDR3 is TGTGCCTGGAGGGGCTCCTATAATTCACCCCTCCACTTT.

The chain couples TRBV7-2 to TRBJ2-3; weak D call: TRBD2 (5 bases). The germline V and J ends were trimmed by 0 bases and 6 bases, with 10 bases remaining between them. The CDR3 runs to 14 residues. Looked up from germline, CDR1 is SGHTA and CDR2 is FQGNSA. CDR3 sequence reads: CASSLARWEDTQYF. CDR3 DNA: TGTGCCAGCAGCTTAGCTCGTTGGGAGGATACGCAGTATTTT.

About this clone itself: The same CDR3 is also encoded by other DNA sequences in this sample. The rearrangement uses TRBV29-1 and TRBJ2-1, with a possible D match to TRBD1 (5 bases). V was shortened by 4 bases and J by 5 bases, with 6 bases between the two germline ends. CDR3 length equals 11 residues. CDR1 is SQVTM and CDR2 is ANQGSEA in the germline V gene. The CDR3 sequence: CSVGRDNEQFF. The CDR3 DNA reads as TGCAGCGTTGGCAGGGACAATGAGCAGTTCTTC.

On this clone itself: This CDR3 is also generated by other DNA sequences in the sample. The chain is built from TRBV28 and TRBJ2-5, with TRBD1 identical over 9 bases. V was pared by 0 bases and J by 1 base, with 0 bases of the junction left unmatched. This CDR3 region has 15 residues. Germline lookup yields CDR1 MDHEN and CDR2 SYDVKM. Here the CDR3 DNA reads TGTGCCAGCAGTTTATGGACAGGGGGCCAAGAGACCCAGTACTTC. It specifies CASSLWTGGQETQYF.

About this clone itself: The sample holds other DNA sequences that translate to the same CDR3. The chain uses TRBV28 and TRBJ1-5, with D hard to call. The CDR3 spans 12 residues. Germline V gene sequence: CDR1 MDHEN, CDR2 SYDVKM. Between the trimmed V and J ends, which lost 5 bases and 5 bases, there was a span of 7 bases. The CDR3 bases are TGTGCCAGCAGTCTCCGGCATCAGCCCCAGCATTTT. Protein sequence: CASSLRHQPQHF.

V usage is TRBV6-5 and J usage is TRBJ2-5, with D possibly matching TRBD2 (6 bases). Germline CDR1 is MNHEY and CDR2 is SVGAGI. This CDR3 comprises 12 residues. The V end lost 5 bases, the J end lost 5 bases, and 9 bases lay between the germline ends. The CDR3 loop is CASSPRGETQYF. CDR3 in DNA: TGTGCCAGCAGTCCCCGGGGGGAGACCCAGTACTTC.

The chain links TRBV7-3 to TRBJ2-1; D is perhaps TRBD2 (5 bases). This CDR3 has 15 amino acids. The V gene's germline CDR1 is SGHTA and CDR2 FQGTGA. Trimming pared 3 bases from V and 0 bases from J, leaving 9 bases between. As DNA, the CDR3 is TGTGCCAGCAGCTTCTTGGGGAGCTCCTACAATGAGCAGTTCTTC. It is translated as CASSFLGSSYNEQFF.

The chain employs TRBV7-9 and TRBJ1-2, with no clear D. Germline CDR1 is SEHNR and CDR2 is FQNEAQ (reference sequence). The CDR3 is made up of 13 amino acids. Trimming took 1 base from V and 5 from J, leaving 8 bases between them. CDR3 region: CASSLESGYGYTF. The CDR3 DNA follows: TGTGCCAGCAGCTTAGAGTCAGGATATGGCTACACCTTC.

As concerns this clone: The conserved closing phenylalanine or tryptophan is absent in this CDR3, likely reflecting a read error. The DNA is left out, because the CDR3 cannot be placed on it with certainty; the CDR3 is given as TCRdb lists it. The chain is built from TRBV10-1 and TRBJ2-6. The length of the CDR3 is 8 amino acids, counting both ends. The germline V gene encodes CDR1 WNHNN and CDR2 SYGVQD (reference sequence). The CDR3 reads CASSGGSL.

V gene TRBV12-5 combines with J gene TRBJ2-2, with TRBD2 matching over 12 bases. Germline V gives CDR1 LGHNT, CDR2 FRNRAP. The CDR3 covers 17 residues. Trimming at V came to 1 base and at J to 6 bases, leaving 6 bases not matched to a gene. In nucleotides, the CDR3 is TGTGCTAGTGGTTTGGGGCCTAGCGGGAGGGCCCCCGGGGAGCTGTTTTTT. This gives the protein CASGLGPSGRAPGELFF.

The gene calls are TRBV7-2 and TRBJ2-5; tentatively, D is TRBD1 (6 bases). Germline V gene data show CDR1 as SGHTA and CDR2 as FQGNSA. V lost 5 bases, J lost 2 bases, and 21 bases lay in between. The CDR3 consists of 17 residues. This chain's CDR3 is CASSPRPGTRAQETQYF. The CDR3 bases are TGTGCCAGCAGCCCTCGACCCGGGACAAGGGCACAAGAGACCCAGTACTTC.

The rearrangement joins TRBV19 to TRBJ2-1; 12 bases agree with TRBD2. The CDR3 loop spans 15 amino acids. The germline gives CDR1 LNHDA, CDR2 SQIVND (reference sequence). V lost 1 base to trimming and J lost 7 bases; unmatched junction nucleotides: 2. CDR3 in amino acids: CASSIVTSGRNEQFF. CDR3 DNA: TGTGCCAGTAGTATAGTTACTAGCGGGAGGAATGAGCAGTTCTTC.

This clone was picked up one time. This same CDR3 is encoded by further DNA sequences in the sample. The rearrangement uses TRBV7-9 and TRBJ2-3; 10 bases agree with TRBD2. The CDR3 runs to 15 residues. With V trimmed by 4 bases and J by 3 bases, 4 bases remained unmatched. Germline loops: CDR1 SEHNR, CDR2 FQNEAQ (reference sequence). The CDR3: CASSSSGRATDTQYF. CDR3 DNA sequence: TGTGCCAGCAGCTCTAGCGGGAGAGCTACAGATACGCAGTATTTT. Combining the CDR3 with reference TRBV7-9 and TRBJ2-3 gives the whole variable domain DTGVSQNPRHKITKRGQNVTFRCDPISEHNRLYWYRQTLGQGPEFLTYFQNEAQLEKSRLLSDRFSAERPKGSFSTLEIQRTEQGDSAMYLCASSSSGRATDTQYFGPGTRLTVL.

The rearrangement joins TRBV7-6 to TRBJ2-3, with D tentatively TRBD2 (5 bases). From germline, CDR1 is SGHVS and CDR2 FNYEAQ. Trimming cost V 5 bases and J 6 bases, with 21 bases left between them. The CDR3 contains 16 residues. The CDR3 nucleotides read TGTGCCAGCAGCCCGTTGACAAGCTCGTCGGGGGATACGCAGTATTTT. Translation: CASSPLTSSSGDTQYF.

The CDR3 here is CASRLSGGGYTF. In nucleotides, the CDR3 is TGTGCCAGCAGACTATCGGGGGGAGGCTACACCTTC. The rearrangement joins TRBV28 to TRBJ1-2; D perhaps matches TRBD1 (5 bases). The CDR3 is 12 residues long. The germline V gene has CDR1 MDHEN and CDR2 SYDVKM. V gave up 6 bases and J gave up 8 bases, with 13 bases separating them.

The chain carries TRBV5-8 and TRBJ2-4; 15 bases align to TRBD2. V trimming: 4 bases; J trimming: 1 base; junction bases outside the gene matches: 6. This CDR3 has 18 amino acids. The V gene's germline CDR1 is SGHTS and CDR2 YDEGEE. CDR3 amino acids: CASSLWTSGRGAKNIQYF. The CDR3 coding sequence is TGTGCCAGCAGCCTATGGACTAGCGGGAGGGGTGCCAAAAACATTCAGTACTTC.